The 28 T cell receptor beta chains reported below all come from one sample, sequenced in a study of blood T cell repertoires in COVID-19. Profiled with immunoSEQ multiplex PCR; TCRdb holds only in-frame clones, not every one. The table includes roughly 100,000 clones, more than 85% detected once. Sequenced sample: peripheral blood. The receptor source for this set is a young man with acute or convalescent COVID-19.

Notes on this clone: This specimen includes other DNA sequences encoding the same CDR3. The chain combines TRBV18 with TRBJ1-2; D not resolved. Trimming pared 2 bases from V and 3 bases from J, leaving 7 bases between. The germline V gene has CDR1 KGHSH and CDR2 LQKENI. The CDR3 runs to 13 residues. The CDR3 sequence: CASSPGEDYGYTF. DNA of the CDR3: TGTGCCAGCTCACCAGGGGAGGACTATGGCTACACCTTC.

Only a few counts were recorded for this clone. The CDR3 DNA follows: TGTGCCAGCAGTCTTGCTTCAGGGTTCGATTCGAACACTGAAGCTTTCTTT. Its protein is CASSLASGFDSNTEAFF. The chain carries TRBV6-6 and TRBJ1-1; possibly TRBD1 for D (5 bases). V was pared by 5 bases and J by 1 base, with 20 bases between. CDR3 length: 17 amino acids. From germline, CDR1 is MNHNY and CDR2 SVGAGI (reference sequence).

About this clone: Germline is not matched at one junction end, which may reflect a read error. CDR3 bases: TGTGCCAGCAGCTTACTTGGGGGGAACGCTGAAGCTTTCTTT. This codes for CASSLLGGNAEAFF. The chain joins TRBV7-8 to TRBJ1-1; D may be TRBD1 (5 bases). This CDR3 is 14 amino acids long. Germline V gene data show CDR1 as SGHVS and CDR2 as FQNEAQ.

This clone appeared once. The genes are TRBV5-1 and TRBJ1-1, with D hard to call. The germline V and J ends were trimmed by 4 bases and 2 bases, with 6 bases remaining between them. The CDR3 sequence is 12 residues long. Looked up from germline, CDR1 is SGHRS and CDR2 is YFSETQ. The CDR3 loop is CASSEPNTEAFF. CDR3 DNA: TGCGCCAGCAGCGAGCCCAACACTGAAGCTTTCTTT.

The chain recombines TRBV2 with TRBJ1-3; weak D call: TRBD1 (5 bases). This CDR3 has 13 residues. Germline-derived CDR1 and CDR2 are SNHLY and FYNNEI. The germline V and J ends were trimmed by 4 bases and 7 bases, with 11 bases remaining between them. CDR3 DNA: TGTGCCAGCAGTGGGACACCGATGAACACCATATATTTT. Encoded protein: CASSGTPMNTIYF.

In DNA form, the CDR3 reads TGTGCCAGCAGCCCACTGCAGGGGTATGGCTACACCTTC. Translation gives CASSPLQGYGYTF. The chain uses TRBV12-3 or TRBV12-4 and TRBJ1-2, with D possibly matching TRBD1 (6 bases). The CDR3 extends over 13 amino acids. V was shortened by 6 bases and J by 5 bases, with 13 bases between the two germline ends.

The gene calls are TRBV5-1 and TRBJ2-7; TRBD2 aligns across 12 bases. The length of the CDR3 is 17 residues. With V trimmed by 7 bases and J by 6 bases, 17 bases remained unmatched. In germline, CDR1 is SGHRS, CDR2 YFSETQ. CDR3 region: CASAPGLAGPGVSEQYF. CDR3 DNA: TGCGCCAGCGCCCCGGGACTAGCGGGTCCCGGTGTCTCCGAGCAGTACTTC.

The J gene is TRBJ1-2, the V gene TRBV24-1; 8 bases match TRBD1. The CDR3 has 13 residues. V lost 7 bases and J lost 8; bases outside the gene matches: 8. The V gene's germline CDR1 is KGHDR and CDR2 SFDVKD. This chain's CDR3 is CATRLDRAEGYTF. The CDR3 DNA follows: TGTGCCACCAGGCTGGACAGGGCTGAAGGCTACACCTTC.

The chain carries TRBV29-1 and TRBJ1-2, with D possibly matching TRBD1 (5 bases). This CDR3 has 12 amino acids. Germline V gene sequence: CDR1 SQVTM, CDR2 ANQGSEA. Trimming shortened V by 0 bases and J by 6 bases, and 8 bases separated the two germline ends. CDR3 region: CSVEDGGNGYTF. In DNA form, the CDR3 reads TGCAGCGTTGAAGATGGGGGGAATGGCTACACCTTC.

The chain carries TRBV5-5 and TRBJ2-5; 8 bases map to TRBD1. Germline trimming cut 4 bases from V and 0 bases from J; bases unmatched to any gene: 8. The CDR3 runs 16 residues. From germline, CDR1 is SGHKS and CDR2 YYEKEE (reference sequence). CDR3 sequence reads: CASSPLGQANQETQYF. The CDR3 DNA follows: TGTGCCAGCAGCCCATTGGGACAGGCGAACCAAGAGACCCAGTACTTC. Full variable domain (outside the CDR3, taken from reference TRBV5-5 and TRBJ2-5): DAGVTQSPTHLIKTRGQQVTLRCSPISGHKSVSWYQQVLGQGPQFIFQYYEKEERGRGNFPDRFSARQFPNYSSELNVNALLLGDSALYLCASSPLGQANQETQYFGPGTRLLVL.

V is TRBV7-2 and J is TRBJ2-1; 10 positions agree with TRBD2. The CDR3 loop spans 15 amino acids. With 5 bases clipped from V and 6 bases from J, the junction kept 7 bases outside the gene matches. The germline CDR1 and CDR2 sequences are SGHTA and FQGNSA. CDR3 DNA: TGTGCCAGCAGCGAGACTAGCGGGTGGTTCAATGAGCAGTTCTTC. It is translated as CASSETSGWFNEQFF.

The chain is built from TRBV19 and TRBJ2-3; 8 positions agree with TRBD2. V lost 3 bases and J lost 5; bases outside the gene matches: 4. The CDR3 contains 14 residues. Germline values: CDR1 LNHDA, CDR2 SQIVND (reference sequence). CDR3 in amino acids: CASSISLAVDTQYF. Written as DNA, the CDR3 is TGTGCCAGTAGTATTTCACTAGCGGTAGATACGCAGTATTTT. Drawing the rest from reference TRBV19 and TRBJ2-3, the complete variable domain is DGGITQSPKYLFRKEGQNVTLSCEQNLNHDAMYWYRQDPGQGLRLIYYSQIVNDFQKGDIAEGYSVSREKKESFPLTVTSAQKNPTAFYLCASSISLAVDTQYFGPGTRLTVL.

This chain connects TRBV19 to TRBJ1-5, with D tentatively TRBD1 (6 bases). Germline CDR1 is LNHDA and CDR2 is SQIVND (reference sequence). This CDR3 spans 16 amino acids. Trimming took off 2 bases at V and 5 bases at J, with 16 bases between the two ends. The CDR3 spells CASSILGDISYQPQHF. CDR3 nucleotides: TGTGCCAGTAGTATATTAGGGGACATATCGTATCAGCCCCAGCATTTT.

The chain carries TRBV18 and TRBJ2-1, with 10 bases identical to TRBD2. V dropped 0 bases and J dropped 2; count of bases not matched to a gene: 7. Germline lookup yields CDR1 KGHSH and CDR2 LQKENI. The CDR3 sequence is 18 residues long. CDR3 sequence reads: CASSPPGWTSGAYNEQFF. The CDR3 region has the DNA TGTGCCAGCTCACCACCGGGGTGGACTAGCGGAGCCTACAATGAGCAGTTCTTC.

The chain employs TRBV7-9 and TRBJ1-5, with D possibly TRBD1 on 5 matching bases. CDR3 size: 14 residues. The germline V gene encodes CDR1 SEHNR and CDR2 FQNEAQ (reference sequence). Trimming left V 1 base short and J 4 bases short, with 8 bases between. CDR3 in DNA: TGTGCCAGCAGCTTAGGGGGGGGAAATCAGCCCCAGCATTTT. Its translation is CASSLGGGNQPQHF.

The chain is built from TRBV3-1 (or the pseudogene TRBV3-2) and TRBJ1-3; D is undetermined. Germline CDR1 reads LGHDT; CDR2 reads YNNKEL (reference sequence). CDR3 length equals 13 residues. V lost 3 bases, J lost 2 bases, and 5 bases lay in between. CDR3 coding DNA: TGTGCCAGCAGCCAGAGAACTGGAAACACCATATATTTT. It codes for CASSQRTGNTIYF.

The J gene is TRBJ2-1, the V gene TRBV4-1; 7 nucleotides align to TRBD2. V was clipped by 3 bases and J by 8 bases; unmatched bases: 4. Germline values: CDR1 MGHRA, CDR2 YSYEKL. The CDR3 spans 13 residues. The DNA for the CDR3 is TGCGCCAGCAGCCACCTAGCGGCCGATGAGCAGTTCTTC. Translated, it gives CASSHLAADEQFF.

This rearrangement joins TRBV6-1 to TRBJ2-1, with D possibly TRBD2 on 6 matching bases. The CDR3 has 14 amino acids. Trimming stripped 0 bases from V and 9 bases from J, with 12 bases between. The germline V gene has CDR1 MNHNS and CDR2 SASEGT. CDR3 region: CASSEAFSGGEQFF. The CDR3 coding sequence is TGTGCCAGCAGTGAAGCCTTTAGCGGCGGTGAGCAGTTCTTC.

CDR3 loop: CASRQGAGVYEQYF. The CDR3 coding sequence is TGCGCCAGCAGACAGGGGGCGGGGGTCTACGAGCAGTACTTC. The V gene is TRBV5-1, the J gene TRBJ2-7; 9 nucleotides align to TRBD1. J was trimmed by 3 bases and V by 5 bases; bases with no gene match: 6. CDR3 length equals 14 residues. CDR1 and CDR2 from the germline V gene are SGHRS and YFSETQ.

The V and J genes are TRBV10-1 and TRBJ2-3; D is unresolved. The CDR3 totals 14 residues. CDR1 is WNHNN and CDR2 is SYGVQD in the germline V gene (reference sequence). V shed 3 bases and J shed 2 bases, with 9 bases lying between them. The DNA of the CDR3 is TGCGCCAGCAGTGACAGAGGCGACACAGATACGCAGTATTTT. Translation: CASSDRGDTDTQYF.

The V gene is TRBV11-3, the J gene TRBJ2-5, with 8 bases identical to TRBD2. The junction had 3 bases not matched to a gene; V was cut back by 1 base and J by 2 bases. The CDR3 consists of 15 residues. Germline lookup yields CDR1 SGHNT and CDR2 YENEEA. The CDR3: CASSLGAGGQETQYF. CDR3 coding DNA: TGTGCCAGCAGCTTAGGTGCGGGGGGACAAGAGACCCAGTACTTC. Complete variable domain (other parts from reference TRBV11-3 and TRBJ2-5): EAGVVQSPRYKIIEKKQPVAFWCNPISGHNTLYWYLQNLGQGPELLIRYENEEAVDDSQLPKDRFSAERLKGVDSTLKIQPAELGDSAVYLCASSLGAGGQETQYFGPGTRLLVL.

This clone was found once. This chain connects TRBV29-1 to TRBJ2-3; TRBD1 might be the D (6 bases). This CDR3 has 15 residues. V gave up 3 bases and J gave up 2 bases, with 15 bases separating them. Germline-derived CDR1 and CDR2 are SQVTM and ANQGSEA. The CDR3 bases are TGCAGCGTTGATGGGGCCGCAGGGGACACAGATACGCAGTATTTT. It yields the protein CSVDGAAGDTDTQYF.

This chain uses TRBV19 with TRBJ2-1, with D tentatively TRBD1 (5 bases). Trimming took off 1 base at V and 5 bases at J, with 6 bases between the two ends. Looked up from germline, CDR1 is LNHDA and CDR2 is SQIVND (reference sequence). The CDR3 is 13 residues long. Here the CDR3 DNA reads TGTGCCAGTAGTATAGGCAGGGACAATGAGCAGTTCTTC. It specifies CASSIGRDNEQFF.

The genes are TRBV29-1 and TRBJ2-1, with a weak D call TRBD1 (6 bases). The CDR3 extends over 15 amino acids. Germline CDR1 is SQVTM and CDR2 is ANQGSEA. V dropped 4 bases and J dropped 8 bases, with 21 bases sitting between them. The chain's CDR3 is CSVVLRGQGMDEQFF. Written as DNA, the CDR3 is TGCAGCGTTGTCCTCCGGGGCCAGGGGATGGATGAGCAGTTCTTC.

As DNA, the CDR3 is TGTGCCAGCACCCTCGGGTCACCAGGGCACTATGGCTACACCTTC. This sequence encodes CASTLGSPGHYGYTF. The genes are TRBV5-6 and TRBJ1-2; perhaps TRBD1 as D (5 bases). The V end was cut by 6 bases, the J end by 3 bases, with 18 bases between. Germline V gives CDR1 SGHDT, CDR2 YYEEEE. The CDR3 extends over 15 amino acids.

The table lists this clone with a few counts. The rearrangement links TRBV5-6 to TRBJ2-3; 11 nucleotides agree with TRBD2. The CDR3 is 17 residues long. Germline trimming cut 0 bases from V and 2 bases from J; bases unmatched to any gene: 5. The V gene's germline CDR1 is SGHDT and CDR2 YYEEEE. The CDR3 sequence: CASSLVLAGGLTDTQYF. CDR3 nucleotide sequence: TGTGCCAGCAGCTTGGTCCTAGCGGGGGGTCTCACAGATACGCAGTATTTT. Looking up the rest from reference TRBV5-6 and TRBJ2-3 gives the full variable domain: DAGVTQSPTHLIKTRGQQVTLRCSPKSGHDTVSWYQQALGQGPQFIFQYYEEEERQRGNFPDRFSGHQFPNYSSELNVNALLLGDSALYLCASSLVLAGGLTDTQYFGPGTRLTVL.

The CDR3 nucleotides are TGTGCCAGCAGCGCCTGGACAGGACGGCGGGGCTACACCTTC. Translated, it gives CASSAWTGRRGYTF. The chain joins TRBV7-2 to TRBJ1-2, with 7 positions matching TRBD1. The J segment lost 8 bases and the V segment lost 5 bases, leaving 11 bases of the junction unmatched. The CDR3 consists of 14 residues. Germline CDR1 SGHTA, CDR2 FQGNSA. The full variable domain, its missing parts supplied by reference TRBV7-2 and TRBJ1-2, is GAGVSQSPSNKVTEKGKDVELRCDPISGHTALYWYRQSLGQGLEFLIYFQGNSAPDKSGLPSDRFSAERTGGSVSTLTIQRTQQEDSAVYLCASSAWTGRRGYTFGSGTRLTVV.

The chain uses TRBV19 and TRBJ1-6; D unresolved. V was shortened by 11 bases and J by 7 bases, with 15 bases between the two germline ends. This CDR3 is 13 amino acids long. Germline CDR1 LNHDA, CDR2 SQIVND (reference sequence). The CDR3 sequence is CASSWQVNSPLHF. In nucleotides, the CDR3 is TGTGCCTCCAGTTGGCAGGTAAATTCACCCCTCCACTTT.